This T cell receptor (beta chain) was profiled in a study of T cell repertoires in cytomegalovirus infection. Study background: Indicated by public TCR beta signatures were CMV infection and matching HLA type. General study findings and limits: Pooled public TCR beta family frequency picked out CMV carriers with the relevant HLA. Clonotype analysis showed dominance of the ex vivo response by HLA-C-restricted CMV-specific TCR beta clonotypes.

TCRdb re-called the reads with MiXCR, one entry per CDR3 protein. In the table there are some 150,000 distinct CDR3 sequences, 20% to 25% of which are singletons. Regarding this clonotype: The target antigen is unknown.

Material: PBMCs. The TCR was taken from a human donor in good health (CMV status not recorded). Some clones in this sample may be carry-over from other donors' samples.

CDR3 nucleotide sequence: TGTGCCAGTAGTATAGGGGCGGCCAGGACAGATACGCAGTATTTT. Encoded protein: CASSIGAARTDTQYF. The chain links TRBV19 to TRBJ2-3; D ambiguous. Germline-derived CDR1 and CDR2 are LNHDA and SQIVND (reference sequence). The CDR3 totals 15 residues. V was clipped by 1 base and J by 3 bases, with 11 bases between them.